Each of the 20 T cell receptor beta chains below was sequenced from the same sample in a study of T cell repertoires in aging, cancer and after chemotherapy (dated 2019 in TCRdb). Sequencing was performed on an Illumina MiSeq. Rearranged TRB sequences spanning V, D and J segments were amplified by multiplex touch-down PCR using a mixed TRB-A/B primer pool. The public reads were reanalyzed by TCRdb: fastp trimming at Q25, MiXCR alignment, in-frame beta chains only. Every entry covers one CDR3 protein and lists the most common genes and DNA from its rows. For this sample there are approximately 6,100 distinct CDR3 sequences; about two fifths appear just once. The ten largest account for 40% to 50% of the sample. Instead of sorted cells or RNA, genomic DNA extracted from peripheral blood served as the source for amplifying TCR beta rearrangements. Sample: blood. The receptors stem from a human donor in good health.

The sample holds a few counts of this clonotype. V is TRBV6-5 and J is TRBJ2-7, with D perhaps matching TRBD1 (6 bases). V dropped 0 bases and J dropped 3 bases, with 15 bases sitting between them. CDR3 length: 16 residues. Germline CDR1 and CDR2: MNHEY and SVGAGI. CDR3 nucleotides: TGTGCCAGCAGTTACTCGAGACAGGCACTGGACTACGAGCAGTACTTC. It codes for CASSYSRQALDYEQYF.

The gene calls are TRBV7-2 and TRBJ2-7; 8 nucleotides match TRBD1. The CDR3 runs to 15 residues. Trimming took 6 bases from V and 1 from J; bases not matched to a gene: 8. The germline V gene encodes CDR1 SGHTA and CDR2 FQGNSA. The CDR3 nucleotides read TGTGCCAGCAGGACTAGACAGGGGCCTTCCTACGAGCAGTACTTC. It specifies CASRTRQGPSYEQYF.

This clonotype has just a few counts. The rearrangement links TRBV27 to TRBJ2-7; 9 bases are shared with TRBD1. Trimming at V came to 3 bases and at J to 3 bases, leaving 12 bases not matched to a gene. CDR3 length equals 17 residues. Germline CDR1 is MNHEY and CDR2 is SMNVEV (reference sequence). CDR3 loop: CASSFLSPGQGYYEQYF. The CDR3, as DNA: TGTGCCAGCAGTTTCCTTTCTCCGGGACAGGGCTACTACGAGCAGTACTTC.

The gene calls are TRBV6-5 and TRBJ1-6, with TRBD1 as a possible D gene (6 bases). Germline V gene sequence: CDR1 MNHEY, CDR2 SVGAGI. The CDR3 covers 16 residues. The V end lost 7 bases, the J end lost 4 bases, and 17 bases lay between the germline ends. The CDR3 sequence is CASTPGQMTYNSPLHF. CDR3 sequence (DNA): TGTGCCAGCACCCCCGGACAGATGACTTATAATTCACCCCTCCACTTT.

This clonotype has just a few counts. This chain connects TRBV19 to TRBJ2-3, with D perhaps matching TRBD1 or TRBD2 (5 bases each). This CDR3 has 15 residues. Germline CDR1 reads LNHDA; CDR2 reads SQIVND (reference sequence). Trimming took 6 bases from V and 1 from J, leaving 14 bases between them. The DNA for the CDR3 is TGTGCCAGTAGCCCGGGACCTTGGGGCACAGATACGCAGTATTTT. It codes for CASSPGPWGTDTQYF.

This clonotype was detected only a few times. V gene TRBV6-5 combines with J gene TRBJ1-5; D remains ambiguous. The CDR3 contains 13 residues. Germline V gene data show CDR1 as MNHEY and CDR2 as SVGAGI. Trimming stripped 2 bases from V and 7 bases from J, with 9 bases between. The CDR3 sequence is CASSYREDQPQHF. The CDR3 nucleotides are TGTGCCAGCAGTTACCGGGAGGACCAGCCCCAGCATTTT.

The chain recombines TRBV12-3 or TRBV12-4 with TRBJ1-1, with 9 bases fitting TRBD1. Losses at the gene ends were 5 bases for V and 1 base for J; bases not matched to a gene: 2. This CDR3 is built from 14 residues. CDR3 region: CASSPGQGNTEAFF. CDR3 nucleotides: TGTGCCAGCAGTCCGGGACAGGGGAACACTGAAGCTTTCTTT.

The chain links TRBV5-6 to TRBJ2-7; 13 positions agree with TRBD2. The germline CDR1 and CDR2 sequences are SGHDT and YYEEEE. This CDR3 contains 15 residues. The ends lost 2 bases at V and 2 bases at J; junction bases unmatched: 1. This CDR3 reads CASSLTSGGAYEQYF. Written as DNA, the CDR3 is TGTGCCAGCAGCTTAACTAGCGGGGGGGCCTACGAGCAGTACTTC.

This clonotype was observed a few times. The rearrangement joins TRBV30 to TRBJ1-6; perhaps TRBD1 as D (5 bases). This CDR3 spans 19 amino acids. Trimming shortened V by 0 bases and J by 5 bases, and 23 bases separated the two germline ends. Germline CDR1 reads GTSNPN; CDR2 reads SVGIG (reference sequence). The CDR3 loop is CAWSVPSQSGHTNNSPLHF. CDR3 DNA: TGTGCCTGGAGTGTACCCTCCCAGTCCGGACACACTAATAATTCACCCCTCCACTTT. Based on the CDR3 plus reference TRBV30 and TRBJ1-6, the full variable domain is SQTIHQWPATLVQPVGSPLSLECTVEGTSNPNLYWYRQAAGRGLQLLFYSVGIGQISSEVPQNLSASRPQDRQFILSSKKLLLSDSGFYLCAWSVPSQSGHTNNSPLHFGNGTRLTVT.

In the case of this clonotype: Relative to the germline gene, one junction end is altered; a read error may explain this. The genes are TRBV4-3 and TRBJ2-6; D not resolved. Germline values: CDR1 LGHNA, CDR2 YSLEER. There are 16 residues in the CDR3. CDR3 nucleotides: TGCGCCAACAGCCCAGCGTTCGGCTCTGGGGCCAACGTCCTGACTTTC. This codes for CANSPAFGSGANVLTF.

J is TRBJ2-5 and V is TRBV6-5; 8 nucleotides match TRBD1. CDR1 and CDR2 from the germline V gene are MNHEY and SVGAGI. V lost 10 bases to trimming and J lost 4 bases; unmatched junction nucleotides: 14. This CDR3 is 15 amino acids long. DNA for the CDR3: TGTGCCACCAAGATACGACAGGGGAGCCCAGAGACCCAGTACTTC. This translates into CATKIRQGSPETQYF.

The rearrangement joins TRBV12-3 or TRBV12-4 to TRBJ2-2; D gene uncertain. CDR3 length: 13 amino acids. The V end lost 2 bases, the J end lost 6 bases, and 7 bases lay between the germline ends. CDR3 loop: CASSLIQPGELFF. The CDR3 nucleotides read TGTGCCAGCAGTTTAATTCAGCCCGGGGAGCTGTTTTTT.

The chain carries TRBV12-3 or TRBV12-4 and TRBJ1-6, with TRBD1 matching over 8 bases. With V trimmed by 5 bases and J by 8 bases, 8 bases remained unmatched. The CDR3 has 15 amino acids. Here the CDR3 DNA reads TGTGCCAGCAGTCCCGGGACAGGTATTTATTCACCCCTCCACTTT. Protein sequence: CASSPGTGIYSPLHF.

The gene calls are TRBV6-1 and TRBJ2-1; 8 nucleotides line up with TRBD2. CDR1 is MNHNS and CDR2 is SASEGT in the germline V gene. The CDR3 covers 15 residues. The ends lost 5 bases at V and 4 bases at J; junction bases unmatched: 7. The CDR3 loop reads CASSIGAGEYNEQFF. The CDR3 nucleotides read TGTGCCAGCAGTATAGGAGCGGGGGAGTACAATGAGCAGTTCTTC.

This chain links TRBV29-1 with TRBJ2-1; D may be TRBD1 or TRBD2 (5 bases each). Trimming removed 4 bases from V and 7 bases from J, with 17 bases in between. The CDR3 extends over 14 amino acids. From germline, CDR1 is SQVTM and CDR2 ANQGSEA. CDR3 protein: CSVVGQGAGNEQFF. The CDR3 nucleotides read TGCAGCGTTGTTGGGCAGGGTGCGGGTAATGAGCAGTTCTTC.

Only a few counts were recorded for this clonotype. J is TRBJ2-5 and V is TRBV6-5, with D perhaps TRBD1 (6 bases). Trimming removed 2 bases at V and 4 bases at J, with 14 bases between. The length of the CDR3 is 15 residues. The germline V gene has CDR1 MNHEY and CDR2 SVGAGI. CDR3 bases: TGTGCCAGCAGTTACGACACAGGGTTGGCAGAGACCCAGTACTTC. Translated, it gives CASSYDTGLAETQYF.

The CDR3, as DNA: TGTGCCAGCAGCTTAGAAGTTTCGGGCGGATATGGCTACACCTTC. Residues: CASSLEVSGGYGYTF. The rearrangement links TRBV7-6 to TRBJ1-2; D unresolved. Per the germline V gene, CDR1 is SGHVS and CDR2 is FNYEAQ. This CDR3 has 15 amino acids. Trimming left V 1 base short and J 5 bases short, with 14 bases between.

The rearrangement joins TRBV6-6 to TRBJ2-3; D may be TRBD2 (6 bases). This CDR3 is 13 amino acids long. CDR1 and CDR2 from the germline V gene are MNHNY and SVGAGI (reference sequence). The V gene lost 10 bases and the J gene lost 1 base, with 12 bases spanning the gap. CDR3 loop: CATGGMGTDTQYF. In nucleotides, the CDR3 is TGTGCCACCGGGGGTATGGGCACAGATACGCAGTATTTT.

This rearrangement joins TRBV12-3 or TRBV12-4 to TRBJ1-2; perhaps TRBD1 as D (6 bases). CDR3 length: 14 residues. Trimming shortened V by 4 bases and J by 5 bases, and 14 bases separated the two germline ends. CDR3 sequence: CASSSARGIYGYTF. The CDR3, as DNA: TGTGCCAGCAGTTCGGCCAGGGGTATTTATGGCTACACCTTC.

This chain's CDR3 is CASSSSGGGNEQFF. The CDR3 DNA follows: TGTGCCAGCAGCTCTAGCGGGGGGGGCAATGAGCAGTTCTTC. The rearrangement links TRBV11-1 to TRBJ2-1; TRBD2 matches 12 bases. The CDR3 has 14 amino acids. Trimming at V came to 4 bases and at J to 6 bases, leaving 1 base not matched to a gene. The germline gives CDR1 SGHAT, CDR2 FQDESV (reference sequence).